Each of the 8 T cell receptor beta chains below was sequenced from the same sample in a study of CD8 T cells in ankylosing spondylitis. Whole-study results and caveats: For ankylosing spondylitis blood, a TCR beta motif of fewer than 10 highly homologous variants appeared characteristic.

TCRdb re-called the 5' RACE reads with MiXCR, one entry per CDR3 protein. The table has 700,000 to 1,000,000 distinct CDR3 sequences, around 11% seen once. Their recognized antigens are unknown. The sample comprised blood, either unsorted or a sorted T cell fraction (not recorded which). The receptors stem from a male donor with ankylosing spondylitis.

This clonotype was counted only a few times. This chain connects TRBV4-3 to TRBJ1-3; D is possibly TRBD1 (6 bases). Trimming removed 1 base from V and 9 bases from J, with 10 bases in between. This CDR3 is 13 amino acids long. CDR1 and CDR2 from the germline V gene are LGHNA and YSLEER. DNA for the CDR3: TGCGCCAGCAGCCAAGGACAGGATGGCACCATATATTTT. Translated, it gives CASSQGQDGTIYF.

There are many counts of this clonotype. This sequence joins TRBV6-5 and TRBJ2-1; TRBD1 aligns across 10 bases. CDR1 MNHEY and CDR2 SVGAGI come from the germline V gene. The CDR3 is 17 residues long. The ends lost 4 bases at V and 2 bases at J; junction bases unmatched: 8. This chain's CDR3 is CASSFAPGTGAYNEQFF. The CDR3 bases are TGTGCCAGCAGTTTCGCACCCGGGACAGGGGCCTACAATGAGCAGTTCTTC.

This clonotype has ten or more counts. The rearrangement uses TRBV20-1 and TRBJ1-2, with 7 bases that match TRBD1. J was trimmed by 2 bases and V by 1 base; bases with no gene match: 7. The CDR3 has 15 amino acids. Germline CDR1 is DFQATT and CDR2 is SNEGSKA (reference sequence). CDR3 in amino acids: CSARATEGANYGYTF. Written as DNA, the CDR3 is TGCAGTGCTAGAGCCACTGAGGGGGCGAACTATGGCTACACCTTC.

This clonotype was seen a few times. The rearrangement uses TRBV11-2 and TRBJ2-5; a possible D gene is TRBD2 (6 bases). Germline assignment: CDR1 SGHAT and CDR2 FQNNGV. The CDR3 runs to 19 residues. The V end lost 3 bases, the J end lost 0 bases, and 23 bases lay between the germline ends. The CDR3 DNA is TGTGCCAGCAGCTTCCGTCGGGGCTCGATGGGGGGTAACCAAGAGACCCAGTACTTC. Its protein is CASSFRRGSMGGNQETQYF.

This clonotype was seen more than once but under ten times. The rearrangement joins TRBV20-1 to TRBJ1-1; 7 nucleotides agree with TRBD1. Germline loops: CDR1 DFQATT, CDR2 SNEGSKA (reference sequence). The CDR3 has 12 amino acids. The V and J ends lost 6 bases and 2 bases, in that order; junction bases with no gene match: 3. CDR3 DNA sequence: TGCAGTGCCTGGGACAGCAACACTGAAGCTTTCTTT. Protein sequence: CSAWDSNTEAFF.

This clonotype was observed many times. This rearrangement joins TRBV18 to TRBJ2-7; the match to TRBD2 covers 14 bases. J was trimmed by 5 bases and V by 4 bases; bases with no gene match: 4. Germline V gene sequence: CDR1 KGHSH, CDR2 LQKENI. The CDR3 is made up of 15 amino acids. CDR3 amino acids: CASSRGLAGANEQYF. CDR3 coding DNA: TGTGCCAGCTCACGGGGACTAGCGGGGGCCAACGAGCAGTACTTC.

This clonotype was counted only a few times. The V call is TRBV7-2, the J call TRBJ1-1, with D possibly being TRBD1 (5 bases). The CDR3 covers 16 residues. CDR1 and CDR2 (germline): SGHTA, FQGNSA. The germline V and J ends were trimmed by 5 bases and 3 bases, with 19 bases remaining between them. In nucleotides, the CDR3 is TGTGCCAGCAGCCCCCGTGGGGGAAGAAAGGACACTGAAGCTTTCTTT. It specifies CASSPRGGRKDTEAFF.

This clonotype has a count of ten or more. V gene TRBV27 combines with J gene TRBJ2-7; 7 positions match TRBD2. Per the germline V gene, CDR1 is MNHEY and CDR2 is SMNVEV (reference sequence). Germline trimming cut 6 bases from V and 3 bases from J; bases unmatched to any gene: 8. The CDR3 runs 14 residues. DNA for the CDR3: TGTGCCAGCAGGAATCTAGCGGTTGGCTACGAGCAGTACTTC. Its translation is CASRNLAVGYEQYF.